This T cell receptor (beta chain) is drawn from a study of cytomegalovirus exposure and HLA in healthy donors (TCRdb year 2017). Regarding the complete study: An earlier analysis of some 550 of the donors reported 276 Gb of sequence data and roughly 110 million unique TCR beta sequences from some 180 million T cells. Around 320 gigabases of sequencing data and approximately 85 million unique TCR sequences were included in an early release covering roughly 700 HLA-typed donors. Among the roughly 400 genotyped donors, approximately 77% belonged to the genetic ancestry cluster associated with self-reported Caucasian donors. The study was designed to test whether signatures of past pathogen exposure could be identified by cataloging public T cell receptors. Using immunosequencing, the study profiled T cell repertoires from fewer than 700 subjects and related those repertoires to cytomegalovirus serostatus. Besides the first cohort of roughly 640 subjects, a separate validation cohort made up of roughly 130 different subjects was used. High-throughput TCR immunosequencing, statistical association of individual TCRs with disease status, and machine learning were combined to predict cytomegalovirus infection status. A later analysis re-analyzed previously published TCR beta repertoires from 550 to 700 donors and added high-resolution HLA genotyping to study TCR occurrence patterns. In the later analysis, no new phenotypic data were used to find candidate immune exposures; instead, reliance was placed on TCR beta sequences and their occurrence across donors. An earlier analysis of some 600 of the donors applied high-throughput TCR beta sequencing to assess whether each TCR beta V gene segment acted as functional or pseudogenic. Alongside the repertoire data, information on donor age, sex, ethnicity and CMV serostatus was compiled. A later genetic analysis used genome-wide SNP genotypes for about 65% of the 666 donors, treating that subset as a discovery cohort. All discovery cohort repertoires had been generated on a single sequencing platform. HLA typing covered class I and class II loci at four-digit resolution. Typing coverage differed by locus: A, B, C, DRB1 and DQB1 were typed in about 629-630 donors, DQA1 in approximately 520, DPA1 in 600 to 610, and DPB1 in 472. Because of strong linkage in the cohort, roughly five DR-DQ haplotypes were treated as single units for association and clustering. On average, roughly 200,000 unique TCR beta nucleotide sequences were sequenced per donor among a few hundred genotyped donors of the cohort, with around 19% of those sequences being non-productive. What the study reported, not specific to this receptor: A cluster of highly shared sequence variants was judged likely to represent a technical artifact of the sequencing pipeline. It was suggested by the authors that the approach could potentially be generalized to other disease states and immunological phenotypes. When HLA alleles, especially DR and DQ, strongly co-occurred, TCR associations were difficult to assign to individual alleles. Because HLA typing was unavailable for some donors at each locus, only the typed subset was used in association tests. In a later analysis, the rate of TCR association differed among HLA loci, with DRB1 alleles having the most associated TCRs and HLA-C alleles having the fewest. According to a later genetic analysis, donors in an Asian-associated ancestry cluster had fewer N-insertions in productive TCRs than the approximately 670-donor mean. While some public TCRs were present in many individuals, most TCR sequences turned up only very rarely across donors. A later genetic analysis associated a missense DCLRE1C variant with V-gene and J-gene trimming of TCR beta chains, and an independent cohort replicated the association. Because counts were too low, about 18 rarely observed V segments, including chromosome 9 orphons, were excluded from the earlier analysis of under 650 of the donors. The classifier was reported to diagnose cytomegalovirus status with high specificity and sensitivity in both the original cohort and the validation cohort. According to a later analysis, parvovirus B19, influenza, CMV and Epstein-Barr virus appeared linked to several top co-occurrence clusters. Specific HLA alleles were associated with about 17,000 TCR beta sequences at a false discovery rate of 0.05 in a later analysis. A later analysis found that most CMV-associated TCR beta chains appeared HLA-restricted, with HLA associations seemingly driven largely by CMV exposure. The only immune exposure information available for the cohort was CMV serostatus. Three of the identified cytomegalovirus-associated TCR beta chains were confirmed in vitro to be specific for cytomegalovirus antigens. Some IMGT-functional V segments, including TRBV6-2 and TRBV6-3, could not be distinguished by the 87-base-pair reads and were therefore excluded. Only TCR beta chains were sequenced in this cohort, and the absence of alpha or paired-chain data limited detectable features. Linkage disequilibrium might explain the correlated functional status among segregating V segments, but an unknown experimental factor could not be ruled out. Presence/absence analyses assumed roughly uniform sequencing depth across donors, an assumption that may not hold. Compared with equally common non-associated chains, HLA-associated TCR beta chains in a later analysis were more clonally expanded and had lower generation probabilities. A further reported finding was that TCR beta sequences accurately predicted the HLA-A and HLA-B alleles for most subjects in the first cohort. In the study, some 180 TCR beta chains were listed as associated with cytomegalovirus. An earlier analysis of approximately 590 of the donors showed that most TCR beta V segments appeared in productive rearrangements either about 90% or about 30% of the time, which broadly matched IMGT annotations.

Comment on this clone: Its antigen remains undetermined. Base quality data are lacking; no much larger clone is found one base away.

The cohort was made up of several hundred healthy bone marrow donors. All cohort members were sampled while nominally healthy, although unrecorded immune exposures were likely present. The donor tested CMV seronegative and was one of the 352 seronegative cohort members. Every donor gave a peripheral blood sample, and the peripheral blood mononuclear cells from that sample were used for TCR beta sequencing. The Qiagen DNeasy Blood Extraction Kit was used to extract genomic DNA from the blood cell samples. The cysteine opens and the phenylalanine closes a CDR3 of 16 amino acids. Just CDR3 DNA is preserved here, 48 bases in frame from base 1. Trimming costs V 3 bases and J 0 bases, and their ends lie 12 bases apart. The germline V gene provides CDR1 MNHNS and CDR2 SASEGT. The protocol used for the library was the immunoSEQ multiplex PCR assay. A mixture of 60 forward primers for TCR Vbeta segments and 13 reverse primers for TCR Jbeta segments was used in the multiplex PCR. The CDR3 region of rearranged TCR beta genes was amplified from genomic DNA by a multiplex PCR assay. Amplified TCR beta libraries were sequenced as 87-base-pair reads on the Illumina HiSeq System. The authors processed their data as follows. A later analysis tallied about 77 million unique TCR beta chains across the 650 to 750 repertoires, and approximately 11 million of those chains were shared by two or more donors. To remove PCR and sequencing errors, raw reads were error-corrected and collapsed into unique sequences using a nearest-neighbor algorithm that merged closely related sequences. Alignment of CDR3 sequences to IMGT reference sequences was used to assign V, D and J gene segments. For a sequence to be retained, a match of at least six nucleotides was required to both a V gene segment and a J gene segment. Rearrangements were classified as productive when the CDR3 lacked stop codons and remained in frame with V and J, and all other rearrangements were classified as non-productive. CDR3 was defined according to IMGT convention as the region running from the second conserved V-encoded cysteine to the conserved J-encoded phenylalanine. Sequences without an unambiguous match to a single V gene segment were excluded from the earlier analysis of almost 600 of the donors. In an earlier analysis of 587 of the donors, V segments were called functional above 56.7% productive rearrangements and were called segregating when the between-donor standard deviation exceeded 5%. A statistical classification framework was built to diagnose cytomegalovirus status from the catalog of TCR beta chain sequences. In a later analysis, V and J genes were assigned by comparing TCR nucleotide sequences against IMGT/GENE-DB human TR gene sequences. The TCRdist pipeline was used in a later analysis to assign CDR3 sequences and most-parsimonious VDJ recombination scenarios. In a later analysis, each TCR beta chain was defined by its CDR3 amino acid sequence together with its V-gene family, and reads without a unique V-gene family were excluded. As a way to deal with suspected cross-contamination and a sequencing artifact, a later analysis dropped 450 to 700 nucleotide sequences that were highly shared and had low generation probability. A later analysis calculated a clonal expansion index for each public chain from normalized within-repertoire ranks of inferred template counts. In a later analysis, generation probabilities were computed using a VDJ recombination model fitted to out-of-frame rearrangements, and the results were checked against IGoR. A later analysis scored TCR-TCR, TCR-HLA and TCR-CMV co-occurrence with hypergeometric tests, applying a repertoire-size bias correction to TCR pairs. To estimate false discovery rates, a later analysis permuted the HLA or CMV assignments 20 times. A later analysis grouped co-occurring TCRs with DBSCAN, adding TCRdist sequence similarity when clustering within HLA-allele-positive subsets. Co-occurrence clustering excluded repertoires with fewer than 30,000 or more than 120,000 public chains, plus five with anomalous nucleotide sharing. TCRdb's version of the immuneACCESS table is confined to in-frame rearrangements and falls short of the full clone set. An unresolved V gene accounts for under half of the shortfall where checked; the remainder is of unknown origin. The V and J calls and clone size are taken from that table; D and trimming were inferred from the DNA. This sample comprises about 160,000 clones, 80% to 90% of them detected only once. Around 1.9% of the sample is held by the ten biggest clonotypes.

Recombination linked TRBV6-1 to TRBJ2-1, with the identity of the D gene unclear. The receptor was isolated from a woman aged 18 to 35 in good health and CMV-seronegative. The source material was PBMCs. The DNA sequence is as follows: TGTGCCAGCAGTGAGTTAGACACCAGCTCCTACAATGAGCAGTTCTTC. This encodes CASSELDTSSYNEQFF.